This entry describes one TCR beta chain. Participant-given clinical history determined each cohort assignment. The CDR3 is made up of 13 amino acids. The germline V and J ends were trimmed by 0 bases and 5 bases, with 8 bases remaining between them. Germline CDR1 SGDLS, CDR2 YYNGEE. This entry is derived from a study of blood T cell repertoires in COVID-19. The wider study: The United States, Italy and Spain supplied acute and convalescent COVID-19 samples.

Profiled with immunoSEQ multiplex PCR; TCRdb holds only in-frame clones, not every one. The data contain 140,000 to 150,000 clones, more than 75% of them seen just once; the ten biggest clones take up about 6%. This TCR was sampled from a woman aged 50 to 65 who had recovered from COVID-19. The gene calls are TRBV9 and TRBJ1-1; D perhaps matches TRBD1 (5 bases). The specimen sequenced was PBMCs or T cells enriched from blood (not recorded which). Written as DNA, the CDR3 is TGTGCCAGCAGCGTAGGGGGGGAAACTGAAGCTTTCTTT. It is translated as CASSVGGETEAFF.